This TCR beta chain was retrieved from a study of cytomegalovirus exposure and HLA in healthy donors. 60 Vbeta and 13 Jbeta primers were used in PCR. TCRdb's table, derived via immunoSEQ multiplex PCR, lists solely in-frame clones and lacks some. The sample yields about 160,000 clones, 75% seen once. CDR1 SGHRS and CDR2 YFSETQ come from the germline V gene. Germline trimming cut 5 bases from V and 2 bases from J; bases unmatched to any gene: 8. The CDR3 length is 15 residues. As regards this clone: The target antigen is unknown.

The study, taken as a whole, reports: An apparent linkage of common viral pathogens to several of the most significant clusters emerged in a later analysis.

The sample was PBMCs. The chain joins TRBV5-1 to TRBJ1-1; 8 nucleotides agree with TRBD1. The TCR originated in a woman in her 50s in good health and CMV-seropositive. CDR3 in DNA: TGCGCCAGCAGACGGGATACAGGGGGTAACACTGAAGCTTTCTTT. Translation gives CASRRDTGGNTEAFF.